These 4 T cell receptor beta chains share one sample of origin, sequenced in a study of CD8+ T cells in alopecia areata (dated by TCRdb to between 2018 and 2020). Preparation of the library involved the immunoSEQ multiplex PCR assay. RNA was extracted from all samples and reverse transcribed into cDNA, which served as template for TCR sequencing. TCRdb holds this immuneACCESS table with in-frame rearrangements only. Some clones are missing; in checked studies, unresolved V genes explain under half, and the rest has no known cause. The sample includes about 190,000 clones, with 50% to 75% observed a single time. The ten top clones hold roughly 14% of the sample. The time point label of this sample denotes: baseline before oral tofacitinib. The sequenced sample was CD4+ T cells sorted from blood, obtained at week 0. The receptor set was obtained from a human donor with alopecia areata.

Concerning this clone: Other DNA sequences in the same sample also yield this CDR3. The V call is TRBV5-1, the J call TRBJ2-5; D uncertain. CDR3 length: 12 residues. Trimming shortened V by 4 bases and J by 5 bases, and 9 bases separated the two germline ends. Germline V gene data show CDR1 as SGHRS and CDR2 as YFSETQ. The CDR3 is CASSPTGETQYF. CDR3 sequence (DNA): TGCGCCAGCAGCCCCACTGGCGAGACCCAGTACTTC.

V is TRBV29-1 and J is TRBJ1-1, with 10 bases that match TRBD1. The CDR3 has 14 amino acids. Unmatched junction bases numbered 6, after V lost 7 bases and J lost 1 base. CDR1 SQVTM and CDR2 ANQGSEA come from the germline V gene. CDR3 in DNA: TGCAGCGAGCGGACAGGGGGACCGAACACTGAAGCTTTCTTT. It is translated as CSERTGGPNTEAFF.

This clone has only a few counts. V usage is TRBV18 and J usage is TRBJ1-2; D unclear. V lost 0 bases, J lost 4 bases, and 12 bases lay in between. The CDR3 is 15 residues long. Germline CDR1 KGHSH, CDR2 LQKENI. The CDR3 DNA sequence: TGTGCCAGCTCACCACCGACCTTGAGGGCCTATGGCTACACCTTC. Translating gives CASSPPTLRAYGYTF. The full variable domain, with the rest looked up from reference TRBV18 and TRBJ1-2, is NAGVMQNPRHLVRRRGQEARLRCSPMKGHSHVYWYRQLPEEGLKFMVYLQKENIIDESGMPKERFSAEFPKEGPSILRIQQVVRGDSAAYFCASSPPTLRAYGYTFGSGTRLTVV.

This clone was observed a handful of times. Distinct nucleotide sequences in the sample also encode this CDR3. The chain combines TRBV30 with TRBJ1-5; D is undetermined. Per the germline V gene, CDR1 is GTSNPN and CDR2 is SVGIG (reference sequence). Trimming took 1 base from V and 2 from J, leaving 3 bases between them. The CDR3 runs 12 residues. CDR3: CAWSGGNQPQHF. The CDR3, as DNA: TGTGCCTGGAGTGGGGGCAATCAGCCCCAGCATTTT.